This T cell receptor (beta chain) was identified during a study of cytomegalovirus exposure and HLA in healthy donors. Between the trimmed V and J ends, which lost 1 base and 2 bases, there was a span of 12 bases. This CDR3 contains 15 residues. CDR1 is MDHEN, CDR2 SYDVKM, per germline. Profiled with immunoSEQ multiplex PCR; TCRdb holds only in-frame clones, not every one. The sample carries more than 200,000 clones, 90% recorded once. V usage is TRBV28 and J usage is TRBJ2-7; D unresolved. The clonotype comes from a woman aged 25 to 39 in good health and CMV-seronegative. The sample was PBMCs. In DNA form, the CDR3 reads TGTGCCAGCAGTTTATCACGGCAGTTTACCTACGAGCAGTACTTC. Protein product: CASSLSRQFTYEQYF. The full variable domain, in which reference TRBV28 and TRBJ2-7 provide the parts outside the CDR3, is DVKVTQSSRYLVKRTGEKVFLECVQDMDHENMFWYRQDPGLGLRLIYFSYDVKMKEKGDIPEGYSVSREKKERFSLILESASTNQTSMYLCASSLSRQFTYEQYFGPGTRLTVT.